The 14 T cell receptor beta chains below come from one sample, sequenced in a study of regulatory T cells in long-lasting Graves disease. Arm-PCR of CDR3 regions with iRepertoire HTBI primers generated TCR beta libraries. TCRdb fed the multiplex PCR reads into MiXCR, producing one record per CDR3 protein. The data contain 300,000 to 400,000 distinct CDR3 sequences, roughly 21% of them singletons. Time point defined: persistent/refractory GD, antithyroid drugs over 5 years with positive TRAb. PBMC-derived RNA was used for the TCR library. Sequenced here: peripheral blood mononuclear cells (PBMCs), sampled when the disease was refractory, from a patient treated with antithyroid drugs. The receptors originated from a female donor with Graves disease.

The chain links TRBV19 to TRBJ2-5, with D perhaps matching TRBD1 (6 bases). Germline CDR1 LNHDA, CDR2 SQIVND (reference sequence). This CDR3 contains 14 residues. V was cut by 3 bases and J by 2 bases, with 10 bases left in between. The CDR3 DNA reads TGTGCCAGTAGTATGAGGGACACACAAGAGACCCAGTACTTC. It yields the protein CASSMRDTQETQYF. Combining the CDR3 with reference TRBV19 and TRBJ2-5 gives the whole variable domain DGGITQSPKYLFRKEGQNVTLSCEQNLNHDAMYWYRQDPGQGLRLIYYSQIVNDFQKGDIAEGYSVSREKKESFPLTVTSAQKNPTAFYLCASSMRDTQETQYFGPGTRLLVL.

This clonotype was observed many times. The chain has TRBV7-2 and TRBJ1-5; TRBD1 matches 7 bases. The germline V gene has CDR1 SGHTA and CDR2 FQGNSA. CDR3 size: 15 residues. V dropped 5 bases and J dropped 5; count of bases not matched to a gene: 9. The CDR3 DNA reads as TGTGCCAGCAGCCCCGCCCCAGACAGGGATCAGCCCCAGCATTTT. This sequence encodes CASSPAPDRDQPQHF.

This clonotype was detected a few times. The genes are TRBV28 and TRBJ2-7, with 7 bases fitting TRBD1. CDR1 MDHEN and CDR2 SYDVKM come from the germline V gene. The CDR3 runs to 12 residues. Unmatched junction bases numbered 8, after V lost 6 bases and J lost 9 bases. Here the CDR3 reads CASSLGQPPQYF. In nucleotides, the CDR3 is TGTGCCAGCAGCCTGGGACAGCCCCCGCAGTACTTC.

This clonotype was counted between two and nine times. This chain links TRBV11-3 with TRBJ2-2, with D possibly being TRBD1 or TRBD2 (6 bases each). V was cut by 1 base and J by 4 bases, with 16 bases left in between. CDR1 SGHNT and CDR2 YENEEA come from the germline V gene. The CDR3 has 17 amino acids. DNA for the CDR3: TGTGCCAGCAGCTTAGTCTCAAGGGGGGACCTCACCGGGGAGCTGTTTTTT. Its translation is CASSLVSRGDLTGELFF.

This clonotype was recorded at least ten times. This chain uses TRBV30 with TRBJ2-4; 9 nucleotides line up with TRBD2. The V and J ends lost 1 base and 0 bases, in that order; junction bases with no gene match: 4. CDR3 length equals 16 residues. The germline V gene has CDR1 GTSNPN and CDR2 SVGIG (reference sequence). In DNA form, the CDR3 reads TGTGCCTGGAGTGCGCGACTAGCGGTAGCCAAAAACATTCAGTACTTC. The encoded protein is CAWSARLAVAKNIQYF.

The V and J genes are TRBV7-2 and TRBJ2-2; 8 nucleotides match TRBD1. The germline CDR1 and CDR2 sequences are SGHTA and FQGNSA. The V gene end was trimmed by 2 bases and the J gene end by 4 bases; junction bases not matched to a gene: 3. There are 15 residues in the CDR3. The CDR3 DNA reads as TGTGCCAGCAGCTTACAACAGGGGGTCACCGGGGAGCTGTTTTTT. This translates into CASSLQQGVTGELFF.

The gene calls are TRBV5-1 and TRBJ2-7; 12 nucleotides agree with TRBD2. V shed 5 bases, J shed 5 bases, and the junction held 14 bases outside the gene matches. There are 17 residues in the CDR3. The germline CDR1 and CDR2 sequences are SGHRS and YFSETQ. CDR3 nucleotides: TGCGCCAGCAGGGCTAGCGGGAGGGCCCAAGTTTCCCACGAGCAGTACTTC. Residues: CASRASGRAQVSHEQYF.

The rearrangement uses TRBV28 and TRBJ2-1, with D possibly being TRBD2 (6 bases). Germline-derived CDR1 and CDR2 are MDHEN and SYDVKM. Trimming pared 5 bases from V and 0 bases from J, leaving 17 bases between. The CDR3 sequence is 17 residues long. CDR3: CASSTTLAVSSYNEQFF. The CDR3 DNA reads as TGTGCCAGCAGTACCACCTTAGCGGTGAGCTCCTACAATGAGCAGTTCTTC. Full variable domain (missing parts from reference TRBV28 and TRBJ2-1): DVKVTQSSRYLVKRTGEKVFLECVQDMDHENMFWYRQDPGLGLRLIYFSYDVKMKEKGDIPEGYSVSREKKERFSLILESASTNQTSMYLCASSTTLAVSSYNEQFFGPGTRLTVL.

This clonotype showed up many times. J is TRBJ2-5 and V is TRBV12-3 or TRBV12-4; TRBD1 might be the D (5 bases). Trimming cost V 3 bases and J 4 bases, with 15 bases left between them. The CDR3 is 15 amino acids. This CDR3 reads CASSFFRGGGETQYF. CDR3 bases: TGTGCCAGCAGTTTTTTTAGGGGTGGCGGAGAGACCCAGTACTTC.

This chain links TRBV7-8 with TRBJ2-7, with D possibly matching TRBD2 (6 bases). In germline, CDR1 is SGHVS, CDR2 FQNEAQ. This CDR3 has 11 residues. The ends were cut back, 4 bases at V and 5 bases at J, with 6 bases in the middle. The CDR3 reads CASSWRDEQYF. The CDR3 nucleotides read TGTGCCAGCAGCTGGAGGGACGAGCAGTACTTC.

This clonotype has more than one count but fewer than ten. This rearrangement joins TRBV7-8 to TRBJ1-6; perhaps TRBD1 as D (5 bases). Germline CDR1 and CDR2: SGHVS and FQNEAQ. The CDR3 sequence is 19 residues long. Trimming removed 7 bases at V and 0 bases at J, with 22 bases between. The CDR3 spells CASTTKPGTQSSYNSPLHF. The CDR3, as DNA: TGTGCCAGCACCACTAAACCCGGGACTCAAAGCTCCTATAATTCACCCCTCCACTTT.

In its sample, this clonotype was seen many times. V and J are TRBV11-2 and TRBJ2-5, with TRBD1 matching 9 bases. The J segment lost 7 bases and the V segment lost 5 bases, leaving 8 bases of the junction unmatched. CDR1 SGHAT and CDR2 FQNNGV come from the germline V gene. The CDR3 is 14 amino acids. The DNA for the CDR3 is TGTGCCAGCAGCGTACAGGGGGCGCTGGGGACCCAGTACTTC. It yields the protein CASSVQGALGTQYF.

This clonotype turned up a few times. This sequence joins TRBV20-1 and TRBJ1-6, with 8 positions matching TRBD1. The J segment lost 8 bases and the V segment lost 3 bases, leaving 9 bases of the junction unmatched. This CDR3 has 15 residues. Germline V CDR1 and CDR2: DFQATT, SNEGSKA (reference sequence). The DNA for the CDR3 is TGCAGTGCTAGTGGCTCACAGGGGGTCTATTCACCCCTCCACTTT. This gives the protein CSASGSQGVYSPLHF.

This clonotype was counted ten times or more. The genes are TRBV6-6 and TRBJ2-7; TRBD2 might be the D (5 bases). Trimming cost V 0 bases and J 2 bases, with 11 bases left between them. The CDR3 spans 15 residues. Looked up from germline, CDR1 is MNHNY and CDR2 is SVGAGI (reference sequence). DNA of the CDR3: TGTGCCAGCAGTTACTCGAGGGCCCGAACCTACGAGCAGTACTTC. Translated, it gives CASSYSRARTYEQYF.